These 9 T cell receptor beta chains were all obtained from the same sample, sequenced in a study of T cells in Graves' hyperthyroidism and ophthalmopathy. Amplification of TCR beta CDR3 regions used RNA as the template. First-round RT-PCR of the TCR CDR3 relied on the HTBI primer set. TCRdb fed the multiplex PCR reads into MiXCR, producing one record per CDR3 protein. The sample records 350,000 to 400,000 distinct CDR3 sequences, 18% being singletons. Sequencing was performed on blood. The source of these receptors is a man aged 18 to 29 with Graves' ophthalmopathy.

This clonotype was recorded once. The genes are TRBV20-1 and TRBJ2-7, with D possibly TRBD2 on 5 matching bases. The CDR3 totals 12 residues. Looked up from germline, CDR1 is DFQATT and CDR2 is SNEGSKA (reference sequence). With 6 bases removed from V and 4 bases from J, the gap between germline ends came to 13 bases. The CDR3 DNA follows: TGCAGTGCAGAACCCGGGGTTTACGAGCAGTACTTC. Translated: CSAEPGVYEQYF.

The table lists this clonotype with many counts. This sequence joins TRBV27 and TRBJ1-5; D is ambiguous. V was cut by 6 bases and J by 1 base, with 13 bases left in between. CDR1 MNHEY and CDR2 SMNVEV come from the germline V gene (reference sequence). This CDR3 comprises 15 residues. For the CDR3, the DNA is TGTGCCAGCAGCCCTGGACGAGGGAGCAATCAGCCCCAGCATTTT. Translating gives CASSPGRGSNQPQHF.

This clonotype was observed a single time. This rearrangement joins TRBV27 to TRBJ2-7, with a possible D match to TRBD1 (5 bases). Trimming shortened V by 3 bases and J by 5 bases, and 11 bases separated the two germline ends. Germline loops: CDR1 MNHEY, CDR2 SMNVEV (reference sequence). There are 13 residues in the CDR3. The CDR3 DNA sequence: TGTGCCAGCAGTTTCGTATCAGGGCACGAGCAGTACTTC. Encoded protein: CASSFVSGHEQYF.

The table lists this clonotype with many counts. The rearrangement links TRBV9 to TRBJ2-7; a weak D match, TRBD2 (7 bases). CDR1 and CDR2 (germline): SGDLS, YYNGEE. This CDR3 comprises 15 residues. V lost 0 bases and J 2 bases, leaving 12 bases between the germline ends. CDR3 protein: CASSVGGGPPYEQYF. CDR3 nucleotide sequence: TGTGCCAGCAGCGTAGGGGGGGGGCCTCCCTACGAGCAGTACTTC.

The CDR3, as DNA: TGCGCCAGCAGCCAAGATCGGAGGTTAGGACAGCCGAACACTGAAGCTTTCTTT. As protein: CASSQDRRLGQPNTEAFF. The V and J genes are TRBV4-1 and TRBJ1-1, with a tentative D call TRBD1 (6 bases). Germline CDR1 MGHRA, CDR2 YSYEKL. V lost 0 bases to trimming and J lost 1 base, with 18 bases between them. There are 18 residues in the CDR3.

This clonotype has ten or more counts. J is TRBJ1-2 and V is TRBV6-1, with D possibly matching TRBD1 (5 bases). This CDR3 contains 12 residues. Germline-derived CDR1 and CDR2 are MNHNS and SASEGT. Trimming cost V 6 bases and J 5 bases, with 10 bases left between them. CDR3 amino acids: CASSPRGYGYTF. In DNA form, the CDR3 reads TGTGCCAGCAGCCCCCGGGGGTATGGCTACACCTTC.

V is TRBV12-3 or TRBV12-4 and J is TRBJ1-3; D uncertain. CDR3 length equals 10 residues. Trimming pared 8 bases from V and 1 base from J, leaving 0 bases between. CDR3: CASSGNTIYF. Here the CDR3 DNA reads TGTGCCAGCTCTGGAAACACCATATATTTT.

Many counts were recorded for this clonotype. The V and J genes are TRBV5-5 and TRBJ1-5; no firm D call. The germline V gene has CDR1 SGHKS and CDR2 YYEKEE (reference sequence). Trimming left V 0 bases short and J 7 bases short, with 14 bases between. There are 15 residues in the CDR3. CDR3 DNA: TGTGCCAGCAGCTTGGATCTGGGCGGCCTACAGCCCCAGCATTTT. This encodes CASSLDLGGLQPQHF.

This clonotype has just one count. The gene calls are TRBV5-4 and TRBJ2-7; 9 bases match TRBD2. The CDR3 extends over 15 amino acids. In germline, CDR1 is SGHNT, CDR2 YYREEE (reference sequence). V lost 0 bases and J lost 9; bases outside the gene matches: 10. CDR3 DNA sequence: TGTGCCAGCAGCTTGGCCGGGCTAGCGGGGACATCGCAGTACTTC. Translating gives CASSLAGLAGTSQYF.